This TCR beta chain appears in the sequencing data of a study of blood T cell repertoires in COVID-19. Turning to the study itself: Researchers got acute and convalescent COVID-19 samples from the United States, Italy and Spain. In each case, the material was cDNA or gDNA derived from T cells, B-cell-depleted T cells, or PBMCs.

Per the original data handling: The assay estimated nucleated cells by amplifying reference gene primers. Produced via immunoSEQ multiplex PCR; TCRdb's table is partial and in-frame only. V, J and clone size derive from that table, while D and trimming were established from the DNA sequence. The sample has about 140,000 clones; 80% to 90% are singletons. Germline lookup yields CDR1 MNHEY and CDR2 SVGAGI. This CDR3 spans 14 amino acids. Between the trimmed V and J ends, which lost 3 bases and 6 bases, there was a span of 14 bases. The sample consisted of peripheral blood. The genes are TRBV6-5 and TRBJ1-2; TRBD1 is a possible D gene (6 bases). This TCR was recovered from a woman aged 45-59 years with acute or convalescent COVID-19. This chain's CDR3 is CASSYQGQVDGYTF. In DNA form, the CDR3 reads TGTGCCAGCAGTTATCAGGGGCAAGTTGATGGCTACACCTTC.